The 13 T cell receptor beta chains below come from one sample, sequenced in a study of blood T cell repertoires in COVID-19. Repertoires were generated with immunoSEQ multiplex PCR, while TCRdb's copy carries only in-frame clones and drops some. Among roughly 150,000 clones listed, 65% to 85% were seen once. The sample was PBMCs or T cells enriched from blood (not recorded which). The receptors were sampled from a man aged 40-49 years who had recovered from COVID-19.

This chain uses TRBV7-3 with TRBJ2-2; 9 bases line up with TRBD1. In germline, CDR1 is SGHTA, CDR2 FQGTGA. This CDR3 has 16 residues. V was clipped by 4 bases and J by 1 base; unmatched bases: 4. CDR3 coding DNA: TGTGCCAGCAGCTCCCCGGGACAGGGGAACACCGGGGAGCTGTTTTTT. It yields the protein CASSSPGQGNTGELFF. Complete variable domain (other parts from reference TRBV7-3 and TRBJ2-2): GAGVSQTPSNKVTEKGKYVELRCDPISGHTALYWYRQSLGQGPEFLIYFQGTGAADDSGLPNDRFFAVRPEGSVSTLKIQRTERGDSAVYLCASSSPGQGNTGELFFGEGSRLTVL.

This clone showed up just once. The chain employs TRBV27 and TRBJ1-1, with D possibly matching TRBD1 (6 bases). Germline V gene lookup returns CDR1 MNHEY and CDR2 SMNVEV (reference sequence). V lost 2 bases to trimming and J lost 0 bases, with 7 bases between them. The CDR3 loop spans 14 amino acids. The CDR3 nucleotides read TGTGCCAGCAGTTTAGGGGGCCTGAACACTGAAGCTTTCTTT. The encoded protein is CASSLGGLNTEAFF.

The chain carries TRBV2 and TRBJ2-3, with TRBD1 identical over 7 bases. CDR3 length: 15 amino acids. The junction had 3 bases not matched to a gene; V was cut back by 3 bases and J by 0 bases. CDR1 SNHLY and CDR2 FYNNEI come from the germline V gene. The CDR3 is CASSEGQFSTDTQYF. The CDR3 DNA is TGTGCCAGCAGTGAGGGACAGTTTAGCACAGATACGCAGTATTTT. The whole variable domain, remainder taken from reference TRBV2 and TRBJ2-3, is EPEVTQTPSHQVTQMGQEVILRCVPISNHLYFYWYRQILGQKVEFLVSFYNNEISEKSEIFDDQFSVERPDGSNFTLKIRSTKLEDSAMYFCASSEGQFSTDTQYFGPGTRLTVL.

The chain recombines TRBV7-6 with TRBJ2-5, with a possible D match to TRBD1 (5 bases). Germline CDR1 reads SGHVS; CDR2 reads FNYEAQ. Trimming removed 0 bases from V and 1 base from J, with 6 bases in between. The CDR3 is 14 amino acids. The DNA for the CDR3 is TGTGCCAGCAGCTTAGCACAGGTCCAAGAGACCCAGTACTTC. This translates into CASSLAQVQETQYF.

This clone appeared a few times. This sequence joins TRBV2 and TRBJ2-7, with 7 bases aligning to TRBD1. V shed 4 bases and J 5 bases; nucleotides not matched to a gene: 5. The CDR3 loop spans 13 amino acids. Per the germline V gene, CDR1 is SNHLY and CDR2 is FYNNEI. The CDR3, as DNA: TGTGCCAGCAGTGTTAGGGGGCAACACGAGCAGTACGTC. Its protein is CASSVRGQHEQYV.

The chain employs TRBV10-1 and TRBJ2-1; 11 bases agree with TRBD1. Germline CDR1 reads WNHNN; CDR2 reads SYGVQD (reference sequence). The CDR3 loop spans 19 amino acids. Losses at the gene ends were 5 bases for V and 0 bases for J; bases not matched to a gene: 12. This CDR3 is CASSQDRGPVPSSYNEQFF. DNA for the CDR3: TGCGCCAGCAGTCAGGACAGGGGGCCTGTGCCTAGCTCCTACAATGAGCAGTTCTTC.

The chain employs TRBV21-1 and TRBJ2-7; the table's D gene call, TRBD1, was not cross checked with the DNA. TRBV21-1 is a documented pseudogene. The CDR3 has 14 residues. As DNA, the CDR3 is TGTGCCAGCAGCCCTCTGGTAAGGGGCTACGAGCAGTACGTC. Its translation: CASSPLVRGYEQYV.

This clone was counted once. This chain links TRBV5-5 with TRBJ2-2; TRBD2 aligns across 9 bases. Germline CDR1 SGHKS, CDR2 YYEKEE (reference sequence). V was clipped by 4 bases and J by 0 bases; unmatched bases: 7. The CDR3 contains 17 residues. The CDR3: CASSGVAGASNTGELFF. The DNA of the CDR3 is TGTGCCAGCAGCGGCGTAGCGGGGGCTTCGAACACCGGGGAGCTGTTTTTT. Together with reference TRBV5-5 and TRBJ2-2, the CDR3 gives the full variable domain: DAGVTQSPTHLIKTRGQQVTLRCSPISGHKSVSWYQQVLGQGPQFIFQYYEKEERGRGNFPDRFSARQFPNYSSELNVNALLLGDSALYLCASSGVAGASNTGELFFGEGSRLTVL.

The V gene is TRBV7-5, the J gene TRBJ1-1; the D call of TRBD1 is as the table states it, not checked on the DNA. TRBV7-5 is a listed pseudogene. This CDR3 has 13 amino acids. CDR3: CARSLGGLTEAFF. In nucleotides, the CDR3 is TGTGCCAGAAGCTTAGGGGGGCTCACTGAAGCTTTCTTT.

The chain is built from TRBV18 and TRBJ1-6, with D tentatively TRBD1 (5 bases). V lost 6 bases and J lost 4, with 13 bases in between. The CDR3 runs to 15 residues. CDR1 and CDR2 (germline): KGHSH, LQKENI. The CDR3 sequence: CASSPMGGYNSPLHF. CDR3 sequence (DNA): TGTGCCAGCTCCCCGATGGGGGGGTATAATTCACCCCTCCACTTT.

V and J are TRBV4-1 and TRBJ2-2; D possibly corresponds to TRBD2 (5 bases). Trimming left V 10 bases short and J 4 bases short, with 22 bases between. Germline V gives CDR1 MGHRA, CDR2 YSYEKL. The CDR3 is 16 residues long. The CDR3 DNA follows: TGCGCCACTAAAGGGTCCCTCCTCGGGGTCACCGGGGAGCTGTTTTTT. It specifies CATKGSLLGVTGELFF.

The chain couples TRBV6-5 to TRBJ1-4; 8 bases are shared with TRBD1. V lost 6 bases to trimming and J lost 8 bases; unmatched junction nucleotides: 11. CDR3 size: 15 residues. CDR1 MNHEY and CDR2 SVGAGI come from the germline V gene. CDR3 nucleotides: TGTGCCAGCAGACCCGTCACAGGGGGGGGAGAAAAACTGTTTTTT. Translated, it gives CASRPVTGGGEKLFF.

V usage is TRBV7-9 and J usage is TRBJ1-4; 8 nucleotides line up with TRBD1. The V segment lost 1 base and the J segment 4 bases; nucleotides outside the gene matches: 11. Looked up from germline, CDR1 is SEHNR and CDR2 is FQNEAQ (reference sequence). The CDR3 spans 18 residues. The CDR3 loop reads CASSLGQPGTGLNEKLFF. The CDR3, as DNA: TGTGCCAGCAGCTTAGGTCAGCCCGGGACAGGACTTAATGAAAAACTGTTTTTT.